The clone carrying this T cell receptor beta chain has a count of ten or more. Volunteers from a blood bank in Maryland, USA, constituted the healthy controls. The data were taken from a study of neurological immune-mediated disorders. TCRdb processed the 5' RACE reads anew with MiXCR; each CDR3 protein has one entry. The table shows about 76,000 distinct CDR3 sequences, with over 15% occurring only once. Sequences were obtained from PBMCs. The sequence derives from a woman aged 40 to 55 in good health.

The CDR3 region has the DNA TGTGCCAGCAGTGAAAGGACCATCACGGGGGATGGCTACACCTTC. Protein sequence: CASSERTITGDGYTF. The chain is built from TRBV25-1 and TRBJ1-2, with D perhaps matching TRBD1 (5 bases). This CDR3 comprises 15 residues. V lost 2 bases and J 6 bases, leaving 16 bases between the germline ends. Germline CDR1 MGHDK, CDR2 SYGVNS.